This T cell receptor beta chain was captured by sequencing in a study of blood T cell repertoires in COVID-19. Overall study context: Acute and convalescent COVID-19 samples came from the United States, Italy and Spain. Sample material is recorded as cDNA or gDNA derived from T cells, B-cell-depleted T cells, or PBMCs.

The CDR3 is 13 amino acids. As processed by the authors: Reference gene primer amplification yielded estimated nucleated cell counts. Assay: immunoSEQ multiplex PCR; the TCRdb copy retains only in-frame clones and omits some. V and J calls and clone size come straight from that table; D and trimming were deduced from the DNA. The repertoire holds about 190,000 clones, with roughly 85% as singletons. Sequencing was carried out using peripheral blood. This TCR was recovered from a man aged 55-75 years with active or convalescent COVID-19. This sequence joins TRBV5-3 and TRBJ1-1; D ambiguous. TRBV5-3 is filed as an ORF, its function uncertain. CDR3 region: CADRGSVHTEAFF. CDR3 nucleotides: TGTGCGGATCGAGGATCAGTACACACTGAAGCTTTCTTT.